This T cell receptor beta chain was obtained from a study of response to subunit inactivated influenza vaccine. Study-wide findings and caveats: Authors suggested few new T cells are recruited by each seasonal influenza vaccination.

This clonotype was observed a few times. Antigen specificity is unknown. Trimming took off 5 bases at V and 12 bases at J, with 14 bases between the two ends. The CDR3 has 11 residues. The germline V gene encodes CDR1 SQVTM and CDR2 ANQGSEA. TCRdb redid the calling of the RT-PCR reads with MiXCR, one entry per CDR3 protein. The table lists approximately 500,000 distinct CDR3 sequences, 10% to 15% of them singletons. The rearrangement joins TRBV29-1 to TRBJ2-1; D gene uncertain. The sequencing used PBMCs from blood, collected 40 to 50 days after vaccination. The receptor was isolated from a man aged 45 to 65 who received an inactivated influenza vaccine. The CDR3 DNA sequence: TGCAGCGTTCCCCTAGGCACCGCGCAGTTCTTC. Translated: CSVPLGTAQFF.